These 17 T cell receptor beta chains were sequenced from one sample in a study of blood T cells in healthy people across ages. It was with a sample-barcoded 5' primer and a J-beta primer mix that a second PCR of about 7 to 12 cycles was run. TCRdb recomputed calls from the 5' RACE reads with MiXCR, one row per CDR3 protein. The sample contains more than 1,400,000 distinct CDR3 sequences, around 39% of which appear only once. Material: blood. Source of these receptors: a young woman in good health.

The rearrangement joins TRBV20-1 to TRBJ2-7; the D gene is possibly TRBD1 (6 bases). TRBJ2-5 explains the end of the DNA better; the J call may be wrong. The CDR3 loop spans 16 amino acids. Germline V gives CDR1 DFQATT, CDR2 SNEGSKA (reference sequence). This CDR3 reads CSAPLTGPLPGETQYF. The CDR3 nucleotides read TGCAGTGCGCCTTTGACAGGACCCCTCCCCGGAGAGACCCAGTACTTC.

In this sample, this clonotype turned up many times. V is TRBV27 and J is TRBJ2-7; 7 nucleotides agree with TRBD1. CDR3 length: 13 residues. Germline CDR1 reads MNHEY; CDR2 reads SMNVEV (reference sequence). Trimming removed 1 base from V and 3 bases from J; junction bases left unmatched: 0. CDR3 coding DNA: TGTGCCAGCAGTTTATGGACAGGCTACGAGCAGTACTTC. Its protein product is CASSLWTGYEQYF.

The chain is built from TRBV7-9 and TRBJ2-1, with a weak D call TRBD2 (6 bases). V dropped 6 bases and J dropped 7 bases, with 22 bases sitting between them. The germline V gene encodes CDR1 SEHNR and CDR2 FQNEAQ (reference sequence). This CDR3 has 16 amino acids. The CDR3 sequence is CASSLGLLGFGNEQFF. In nucleotides, the CDR3 is TGTGCCAGCAGTCTAGGACTACTCGGATTTGGAAATGAGCAGTTCTTC.

This clonotype was seen a handful of times. The chain uses TRBV7-2 and TRBJ1-5, with D possibly being TRBD1 (5 bases). The CDR3 runs to 15 residues. Germline assignment: CDR1 SGHTA and CDR2 FQGNSA. V lost 5 bases and J lost 0, with 11 bases in between. CDR3 loop: CASSPGPYSNQPQHF. CDR3 nucleotide sequence: TGTGCCAGCAGCCCGGGACCCTATAGCAATCAGCCCCAGCATTTT.

This rearrangement joins TRBV7-2 to TRBJ2-7; 13 bases are shared with TRBD2. The J segment lost 2 bases and the V segment lost 3 bases, leaving 10 bases of the junction unmatched. CDR1 SGHTA and CDR2 FQGNSA come from the germline V gene. The CDR3 covers 18 residues. In nucleotides, the CDR3 is TGTGCCAGCAGCTTGGCGGTAGGACTAGCGGGGGTAACCTACGAGCAGTACTTC. Translated, it gives CASSLAVGLAGVTYEQYF. Full variable domain (missing parts from reference TRBV7-2 and TRBJ2-7): GAGVSQSPSNKVTEKGKDVELRCDPISGHTALYWYRQSLGQGLEFLIYFQGNSAPDKSGLPSDRFSAERTGGSVSTLTIQRTQQEDSAVYLCASSLAVGLAGVTYEQYFGPGTRLTVT.

In its sample, this clonotype was seen a few times. This chain uses TRBV3-1 with TRBJ2-3; D may be TRBD2 (6 bases). V was cut by 4 bases and J by 3 bases, with 23 bases left in between. The CDR3 has 18 residues. CDR1 is LGHDT and CDR2 is YNNKEL in the germline V gene (reference sequence). CDR3 sequence reads: CASSRRLGARGGTDTQYF. The DNA for the CDR3 is TGTGCCAGCAGCCGCCGACTAGGGGCCCGTGGTGGGACAGATACGCAGTATTTT.

J is TRBJ1-1 and V is TRBV20-1; TRBD1 aligns across 10 bases. The CDR3 contains 14 residues. The germline V gene has CDR1 DFQATT and CDR2 SNEGSKA (reference sequence). CDR3 loop: CRIADRGLNTEAFF. As DNA, the CDR3 is TGCAGGATCGCCGACAGGGGGCTGAACACTGAAGCTTTCTTT.

V is TRBV20-1 and J is TRBJ2-7; weak D call: TRBD2 (5 bases). Trimming pared 5 bases from V and 4 bases from J, leaving 24 bases between. Germline loops: CDR1 DFQATT, CDR2 SNEGSKA (reference sequence). The CDR3 totals 16 residues. CDR3 nucleotide sequence: TGCAGTGCTTCCTTGCTGGACTCTAGGAGTTTTTACGAGCAGTACTTC. It codes for CSASLLDSRSFYEQYF.

The sample holds many counts of this clonotype. J is TRBJ1-2 and V is TRBV7-2; no definite D call. This CDR3 is 12 amino acids long. V shed 1 base and J shed 8 bases, with 8 bases lying between them. Germline V gene data show CDR1 as SGHTA and CDR2 as FQGNSA. CDR3 sequence: CASSLDGLGYTF. The CDR3 nucleotides read TGTGCCAGCAGCTTAGACGGGTTGGGCTACACCTTC. The full variable domain, completed using reference TRBV7-2 and TRBJ1-2, is GAGVSQSPSNKVTEKGKDVELRCDPISGHTALYWYRQSLGQGLEFLIYFQGNSAPDKSGLPSDRFSAERTGGSVSTLTIQRTQQEDSAVYLCASSLDGLGYTFGSGTRLTVV.

This chain joins TRBV28 and TRBJ2-7, with 7 bases identical to TRBD2. After removal of 4 bases from V and 0 bases from J, the junction contained 12 bases not matched to a gene. CDR1 is MDHEN, CDR2 SYDVKM, per germline. This CDR3 is built from 17 residues. The CDR3 nucleotides are TGTGCCAGCAGTTGGGGCCGCGGGGGTCCCAGCTCCTACGAGCAGTACTTC. It is translated as CASSWGRGGPSSYEQYF.

Notes on this clonotype: One end of the junction is discordant with germline, which a read error may explain. The chain employs TRBV15 and TRBJ1-1; the match to TRBD1 covers 9 bases. There are 14 residues in the CDR3. Germline V lookup: CDR1 LNHNV, CDR2 YYDKDF (reference sequence). In nucleotides, the CDR3 is TGCGCCACCAGCAGGGACAGGGCGGACACTGAAGCTTTCTTT. Protein product: CATSRDRADTEAFF.

The chain employs TRBV28 and TRBJ2-1; D might be TRBD1 or TRBD2, each matching 6 bases. The DNA end is more similar to TRBJ2-7, so the J call may be wrong. This CDR3 contains 18 residues. Germline CDR1 is MDHEN and CDR2 is SYDVKM. CDR3 loop: CASSPGALRSSSYNEQYF. In nucleotides, the CDR3 is TGTGCCAGCAGCCCGGGGGCACTCAGATCGAGCTCCTACAATGAGCAGTACTTC.

For this clonotype: A much larger clone lies one base from this, so it may be a read error. The CDR3 bases are TGTGCCAGCAGCTCTCTAGTATCAAACCAAGAGACCCAGTACTTC. It translates to CASSSLVSNQETQYF. The J gene is TRBJ2-5, the V gene TRBV13; D is undetermined. CDR1 and CDR2 (germline): PRHDT, FYEKMQ (reference sequence). CDR3 length: 15 amino acids. Trimming removed 4 bases from V and 0 bases from J, with 12 bases in between.

V usage is TRBV7-2 and J usage is TRBJ1-1; D may be TRBD1 (5 bases). The CDR3 has 17 residues. CDR1 and CDR2 from the germline V gene are SGHTA and FQGNSA. The V end lost 5 bases, the J end lost 1 base, and 20 bases lay between the germline ends. CDR3 sequence (DNA): TGTGCCAGCAGCACCAGCTTCGTGGGGCCCGCGAACACTGAAGCTTTCTTT. It codes for CASSTSFVGPANTEAFF.

The V gene is TRBV20-1, the J gene TRBJ2-1; TRBD2 is a possible D gene (7 bases). This CDR3 is built from 14 residues. V lost 3 bases and J lost 12, with 21 bases in between. CDR1 and CDR2 from the germline V gene are DFQATT and SNEGSKA (reference sequence). The CDR3, as DNA: TGCAGTGCTAGGGGGGCTAGCGGCCCTGTCGGGCAGTTCTTC. Residues: CSARGASGPVGQFF.

A few counts support this clonotype. This chain joins TRBV20-1 and TRBJ1-2; D remains ambiguous. The V gene lost 6 bases and the J gene lost 7 bases, with 12 bases spanning the gap. The CDR3 runs 11 residues. The germline V gene has CDR1 DFQATT and CDR2 SNEGSKA (reference sequence). The CDR3 loop reads CSAQVGVGYTF. CDR3 nucleotides: TGCAGTGCCCAGGTCGGGGTTGGCTACACCTTC.

The chain combines TRBV4-1 with TRBJ2-7; TRBD2 aligns across 11 bases. Germline V lookup: CDR1 MGHRA, CDR2 YSYEKL. This CDR3 is built from 15 residues. V gave up 5 bases and J gave up 4 bases; unmatched junction bases: 7. In DNA, the CDR3 is TGCGCCAGCAGCGAGAGACTAGCGGGGATATACGAGCAGTACTTC. Its translation is CASSERLAGIYEQYF.